This is a list of T cell receptor beta chains from one sample in a study of cytomegalovirus exposure and HLA in healthy donors. Clones were read by immunoSEQ multiplex PCR, and TCRdb kept only the in-frame ones, dropping some. Of tens of thousands of clones in the sample, 85% to 95% are singletons; the top ten hold 0.65% to 0.7%. The source material was PBMCs. The source of these receptors is a man between 18 and 29 years old in good health and CMV-seronegative. Each CDR3 is given without its conserved first and last residue. The order of the fields is clone size, V gene, J gene, CDR3 protein. Part of the rows lack a size; the others show once, few, many or a class for expanded clones.

few	TRBV30	TRBJ2-1	AWLADRSYNEQF
once	TRBV4-2	TRBJ1-4	ATIQGEGGREKLF
NA	TRBV6-1	TRBJ2-4	ASSDQQGARAKNIQY
NA	TRBV30	TRBJ1-5	AWSPGTGISNQPQH
NA	TRBV29-1	TRBJ1-2	SVEGGQGIFGGYT
NA	TRBV19	TRBJ1-5	ASNPTRGGDQPQH
NA	TRBV6-1	TRBJ1-4	ASSEDRINEKLF
once	TRBV5-1	TRBJ1-5	ASSIQGIGQPQH
NA	TRBV2	TRBJ2-7	ASRRVPPYEQY
NA	TRBV6-1	TRBJ2-1	ASSEGSWTRYNEQF
NA	TRBV2	TRBJ1-3	ASRNSGGSGNTIY
once	TRBV7-2	TRBJ1-4	ASSSPDRANEKLF
NA	TRBV11-2	TRBJ2-7	ASSLGEAGISSYEQY